This T cell receptor beta chain was profiled in a study of cytomegalovirus exposure and HLA in healthy donors. With 60 Vbeta and 13 Jbeta primers, the PCR was carried out. Profiling relied on immunoSEQ multiplex PCR, and the TCRdb table lists in-frame clones only, not all of them. The table includes around 120,000 clones, 60% to 85% detected once. The junction had 12 bases not matched to a gene; V was cut back by 4 bases and J by 6 bases. This CDR3 comprises 17 residues. CDR1 and CDR2 (germline): MNHEY, SMNVEV (reference sequence). Sequenced input: PBMCs. The chain links TRBV27 to TRBJ2-1; 10 bases match TRBD1. This TCR derives from a woman aged 40 to 50 in good health and CMV-seropositive. The CDR3 nucleotides are TGTGCCAGCAGTTGGGGTTTAGGGGGACAGGGGTTCAATGAGCAGTTCTTC. Translating it yields CASSWGLGGQGFNEQFF.